This T cell receptor (beta chain) was observed in a study of human T cells and chemical hapten exposure. Noted time point: pre-sensitization, week 0. Treatment meaning: therapeutic diphenylcyclopropenone sensitization with weekly scalp DPC. The template was total RNA from unfractionated whole blood. How the authors handled the data: Sample TCR totals centred on a median of approximately 95,000, ranging about 20,000 to 750,000. TCRdb analysed the RACE reads with MiXCR anew, one entry per CDR3 protein. The V and J calls shown here were made by TCRdb, not taken from the authors' results. In the table there are fewer than 300,000 distinct CDR3 sequences, roughly 8% of which are singletons. Turning to this clonotype: Given the absence of the conserved phenylalanine or tryptophan at the CDR3 end, a read error is likely.

The sequences come from whole blood, collected in connection with sensitization to the hapten diphenylcyclopropenone (DPC). The source of this sequence is a man aged 18 to 35 with alopecia areata. Some clones in this sample may be carry-over from other donors' samples.

The CDR3 protein is CASSFAGQGLGNTEAFL. DNA of the CDR3: TGTGCCAGCAGTTTTGCGGGACAGGGGTTAGGGAACACTGAAGCTTTCCTT. The chain employs TRBV28 and TRBJ1-1; 10 positions agree with TRBD1. The germline V gene has CDR1 MDHEN and CDR2 SYDVKM. There are 17 residues in the CDR3. With V trimmed by 3 bases and J by 1 base, 8 bases remained unmatched.